The 3 T cell receptor beta chains given below trace back to one sample, sequenced in a study of shared clonotypes between healthy human individuals. Sequencing was performed with immunoSEQ multiplex PCR; in TCRdb, only in-frame clones are kept and a portion is missing. The repertoire consists of millions of clones, with 85% to 95% occurring once and the leading ten covering 0.13%. Sequencing was carried out using naive CD4+ T cells sorted from blood. Documented subset: CD45RA+ positively selected. The receptor source for this set is a man aged 18-30 years in good health.

As regards this clone: The same CDR3 also results from other DNA sequences found in this sample. The chain couples TRBV6-5 to TRBJ2-3; D call uncertain. The CDR3 runs 15 residues. The germline V and J ends were trimmed by 3 bases and 0 bases, with 10 bases remaining between them. Germline V gene lookup returns CDR1 MNHEY and CDR2 SVGAGI. CDR3 DNA: TGTGCCAGCAGTTATTCTGGTCCTAGCACAGATACGCAGTATTTT. This encodes CASSYSGPSTDTQYF.

The V and J genes are TRBV6-1 and TRBJ1-1; no reliable D call. The CDR3 spans 14 residues. The V gene's germline CDR1 is MNHNS and CDR2 SASEGT. Trimming took off 3 bases at V and 2 bases at J, with 10 bases between the two ends. The CDR3 is CASSDLGTNTEAFF. The CDR3 nucleotides read TGTGCCAGCAGTGATCTGGGCACAAACACTGAAGCTTTCTTT.

CDR3 sequence reads: CASSSGRGLEQYF. The CDR3 DNA reads as TGCGCCAGCAGCTCGGGCAGGGGGCTCGAGCAGTACTTC. The chain is built from TRBV5-1 and TRBJ2-7; 8 bases align to TRBD1. V shed 3 bases, J shed 6 bases, and the junction held 5 bases outside the gene matches. This CDR3 is built from 13 residues. Germline loops: CDR1 SGHRS, CDR2 YFSETQ.